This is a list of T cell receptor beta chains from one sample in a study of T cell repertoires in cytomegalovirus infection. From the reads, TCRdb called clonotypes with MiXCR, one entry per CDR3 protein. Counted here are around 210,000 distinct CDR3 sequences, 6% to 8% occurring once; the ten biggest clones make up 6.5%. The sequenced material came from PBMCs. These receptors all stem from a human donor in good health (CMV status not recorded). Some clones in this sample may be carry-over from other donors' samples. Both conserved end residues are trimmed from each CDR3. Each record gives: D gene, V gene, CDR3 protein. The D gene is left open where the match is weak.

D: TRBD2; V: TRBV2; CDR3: ASRIGLAGGPEETQY
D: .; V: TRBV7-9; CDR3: ASSLAFRVVQGDGELF
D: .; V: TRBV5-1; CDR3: ASSLGWTSTDTQY
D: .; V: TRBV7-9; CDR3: ASSQSRRTDTQY
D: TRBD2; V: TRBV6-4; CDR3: ASRLTSGGAANTGELF
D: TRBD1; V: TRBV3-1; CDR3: ASSHLSGQGIDEQY
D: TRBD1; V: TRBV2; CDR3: ASTMPGQGGEAF
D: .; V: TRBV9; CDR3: ASSVATVNNEQF
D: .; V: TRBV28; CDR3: ASSFSDRVGEKLF
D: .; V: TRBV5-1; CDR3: ASSWTEYGSPLH